The present TCR beta chain was sequenced within a study of glioma-infiltrating T cells. The V and J ends lost 5 bases and 5 bases, in that order; junction bases with no gene match: 4. Germline V CDR1 and CDR2: LNHDA, SQIVND (reference sequence). This CDR3 has 13 amino acids. In its sample, this clonotype was seen many times. Amplification of TCR alpha and beta CDR3 regions from RNA used iRepertoire nested multiplex PCR. TCRdb reprocessed the multiplex PCR reads with MiXCR, giving one entry per CDR3 protein. This repertoire shows approximately 120,000 distinct CDR3 sequences, less than 30% found once; its top ten account for about a third.

V gene TRBV19 combines with J gene TRBJ2-5, with TRBD1 matching 8 bases. The sample comprised glioma tissue, nonneoplastic brain tissue, or PBMCs (not recorded which). The sequence came from a human donor with low-grade glioma or glioblastoma, undergoing nonglioma brain surgery, or in good health (not recorded which). CDR3 sequence reads: CASSSDRAETQYF. CDR3 bases: TGTGCCAGTAGTTCGGACAGGGCTGAGACCCAGTACTTC.